A single sample gave rise to the 9 T cell receptor beta chains below, sequenced in a study of blood T cells in healthy people across ages. Primers used in a second PCR of about 7 to 12 cycles were a sample-barcoded 5' primer and a J-beta primer mix. TCRdb redid the calling of the 5' RACE reads with MiXCR, one entry per CDR3 protein. Of roughly 680,000 distinct CDR3 sequences in the sample, 52% were seen once. What was sequenced was blood. The receptors were gathered from a woman of 80 years or more in good health.

This clonotype was seen ten or more times. The rearrangement links TRBV27 to TRBJ2-1, with 10 bases fitting TRBD2. Germline trimming cut 6 bases from V and 6 bases from J; bases unmatched to any gene: 8. Germline-derived CDR1 and CDR2 are MNHEY and SMNVEV (reference sequence). The CDR3 is 15 residues long. CDR3 sequence: CASRSPSGGLNEQFF. The CDR3 DNA reads as TGTGCCAGCAGATCCCCTAGCGGGGGTCTCAATGAGCAGTTCTTC.

This clonotype was seen a single time. The chain has TRBV2 and TRBJ2-1; D is undetermined. V was shortened by 2 bases and J by 7 bases, with 6 bases between the two germline ends. The length of the CDR3 is 12 residues. CDR1 is SNHLY, CDR2 FYNNEI, per germline. This CDR3 is CASSETPNEQFF. CDR3 DNA sequence: TGTGCCAGCAGTGAAACACCGAATGAGCAGTTCTTC. Combining the CDR3 with reference TRBV2 and TRBJ2-1 gives the whole variable domain EPEVTQTPSHQVTQMGQEVILRCVPISNHLYFYWYRQILGQKVEFLVSFYNNEISEKSEIFDDQFSVERPDGSNFTLKIRSTKLEDSAMYFCASSETPNEQFFGPGTRLTVL.

This clonotype has only one observation. V gene TRBV20-1 combines with J gene TRBJ2-4; D gene unclear. This CDR3 has 16 amino acids. The germline V and J ends were trimmed by 4 bases and 0 bases, with 16 bases remaining between them. Germline V gene sequence: CDR1 DFQATT, CDR2 SNEGSKA (reference sequence). The CDR3 loop reads CSAITVPTGAKNIQYF. The CDR3 nucleotides read TGCAGTGCTATTACCGTCCCCACGGGAGCCAAAAACATTCAGTACTTC.

The rearrangement links TRBV7-9 to TRBJ2-3; the D gene is possibly TRBD2 (5 bases). CDR3 length: 14 amino acids. The V and J ends lost 11 bases and 0 bases respectively, with 15 bases between them. The germline gives CDR1 SEHNR, CDR2 FQNEAQ (reference sequence). The CDR3 spells CAWREWTSTDTQYF. The CDR3 region has the DNA TGTGCCTGGCGTGAGTGGACTAGCACAGATACGCAGTATTTT.

Of note for this clonotype: A much larger clone sits a single nucleotide away, making a read error possible. The V call is TRBV6-6, the J call TRBJ2-1; D is perhaps TRBD1 (6 bases). The CDR3 has 12 residues. The ends were cut back, 5 bases at V and 10 bases at J, with 12 bases in the middle. The V gene's germline CDR1 is MNHNY and CDR2 SVGAGI (reference sequence). The CDR3 here is CASSGQISEQFF. In DNA, the CDR3 is TGTGCCAGCAGTGGACAGATCAGCGAGCAGTTCTTC.

The chain has TRBV25-1 and TRBJ2-1; TRBD2 agrees at 8 bases. The CDR3 loop spans 16 amino acids. The germline CDR1 and CDR2 sequences are MGHDK and SYGVNS. Germline trimming cut 2 bases from V and 2 bases from J; bases unmatched to any gene: 5. The CDR3 region is CASSEKAGVTYNEQFF. DNA for the CDR3: TGTGCCAGCAGTGAAAAAGCGGGGGTTACCTACAATGAGCAGTTCTTC.

This clonotype showed up just a few times. The gene calls are TRBV28 and TRBJ1-1; 7 bases match TRBD1. Losses at the gene ends were 5 bases for V and 10 bases for J; bases not matched to a gene: 7. This CDR3 is 12 amino acids long. Germline CDR1 and CDR2: MDHEN and SYDVKM. The CDR3 DNA sequence: TGTGCCAGCAGTGGGTCGGGACAGTCAGCTTTCTTT. It yields the protein CASSGSGQSAFF.

This sequence joins TRBV12-3 or TRBV12-4 and TRBJ2-3; D is possibly TRBD2 (6 bases). CDR3 size: 14 residues. The V and J ends lost 7 bases and 4 bases respectively, with 15 bases between them. The CDR3 loop reads CASNPQGGPDTQYF. The CDR3 nucleotides read TGTGCCAGCAACCCCCAGGGAGGTCCAGATACGCAGTATTTT.

This clonotype has a handful of counts. The CDR3 is CAWSPRTGVGNIQYF. DNA of the CDR3: TGTGCCTGGAGTCCTCGAACAGGGGTCGGAAACATTCAGTACTTC. This chain joins TRBV30 and TRBJ2-4, with 7 bases fitting TRBD1. With V trimmed by 2 bases and J by 6 bases, 10 bases remained unmatched. The CDR3 has 15 residues. CDR1 and CDR2 (germline): GTSNPN, SVGIG (reference sequence).